Each of the 27 T cell receptor beta chains below was sequenced from the same sample in a study of blood T cell repertoires in COVID-19. Clones were sequenced by immunoSEQ multiplex PCR, and TCRdb holds only the in-frame ones, with some missing. The table has approximately 100,000 clones, more than 80% seen once. Sequencing input: peripheral blood. These receptors came from a woman aged 60-70 years with acute or convalescent COVID-19.

This clone was observed a few times. The chain couples TRBV27 to TRBJ2-3; a weak D match, TRBD2 (5 bases). V was shortened by 2 bases and J by 3 bases, with 15 bases between the two germline ends. Looked up from germline, CDR1 is MNHEY and CDR2 is SMNVEV (reference sequence). The CDR3 loop spans 16 amino acids. The DNA for the CDR3 is TGTGCCAGCAGTTTAGCGGGCCTGGGTCCAACAGATACGCAGTATTTT. Translated, it gives CASSLAGLGPTDTQYF.

In the case of this clone: One end of the junction is discordant with germline, which a read error may explain. The genes are TRBV6-5 and TRBJ1-5, with 9 bases aligning to TRBD1. CDR3 length equals 12 residues. The germline CDR1 and CDR2 sequences are MNHEY and SVGAGI. In DNA, the CDR3 is TGTGCCAGCAGTACCTGGGACAGGGATTCGGATTTT. Protein sequence: CASSTWDRDSDF.

The genes are TRBV3-1 (or the pseudogene TRBV3-2) and TRBJ2-7; tentative D call: TRBD2 (5 bases). CDR1 and CDR2 from the germline V gene are LGHDT and YNNKEL (reference sequence). V lost 1 base and J 3 bases, leaving 13 bases between the germline ends. CDR3 length equals 15 residues. Here the CDR3 DNA reads TGTGCCAGCAGCCAAGGGCGGACTCCGAACTACGAGCAGTACTTC. As protein: CASSQGRTPNYEQYF.

As to this clone: The sample holds other DNA sequences that translate to the same CDR3. The chain combines TRBV5-1 with TRBJ1-5; 7 nucleotides line up with TRBD1. The ends lost 1 base at V and 2 bases at J; junction bases unmatched: 0. The CDR3 has 14 amino acids. In germline, CDR1 is SGHRS, CDR2 YFSETQ. As DNA, the CDR3 is TGCGCCAGCAGCTTGACAGGGGGCAATCAGCCCCAGCATTTT. It specifies CASSLTGGNQPQHF.

J is TRBJ1-5 and V is TRBV28; TRBD1 is a possible D gene (5 bases). Trimming stripped 4 bases from V and 2 bases from J, with 12 bases between. The CDR3 runs to 15 residues. Germline loops: CDR1 MDHEN, CDR2 SYDVKM. The DNA of the CDR3 is TGTGCCAGCAGTTCGCAGGGCACAGGCAATCAGCCCCAGCATTTT. It translates to CASSSQGTGNQPQHF.

V is TRBV5-8 and J is TRBJ2-1, with no clear D. CDR1 and CDR2 from the germline V gene are SGHTS and YDEGEE. Trimming took 7 bases from V and 4 from J, leaving 12 bases between them. The CDR3 consists of 13 residues. Written as DNA, the CDR3 is TGTGCCAGCCGGGTCTCCTCATACAATGAGCAGTTCTTC. Residues: CASRVSSYNEQFF.

The chain employs TRBV9 and TRBJ2-7, with 8 bases aligning to TRBD1. V was clipped by 3 bases and J by 6 bases; unmatched bases: 14. The CDR3 totals 16 residues. Germline CDR1 reads SGDLS; CDR2 reads YYNGEE. CDR3 sequence (DNA): TGTGCCAGCAGCGCGGGGGACAGGCCCCGTCCGTCCGAGCAGTACTTC. Protein sequence: CASSAGDRPRPSEQYF.

V is TRBV11-2 and J is TRBJ2-3; weak D call: TRBD2 (6 bases). The CDR3 runs 16 residues. The V and J ends lost 5 bases and 6 bases respectively, with 21 bases between them. Germline CDR1 and CDR2: SGHAT and FQNNGV. DNA for the CDR3: TGTGCCAGCAGCATAGCCCTCCTAAAGGAGGGCGATACGCAGTATTTT. This sequence encodes CASSIALLKEGDTQYF.

The V gene is TRBV3-1 (or the pseudogene TRBV3-2), the J gene TRBJ2-1; D is possibly TRBD2 (5 bases). This CDR3 comprises 16 residues. Germline lookup yields CDR1 LGHDT and CDR2 YNNKEL (reference sequence). Trimming removed 1 base at V and 2 bases at J, with 12 bases between. The CDR3 loop reads CASSQGDGNPYNEQFF. In DNA, the CDR3 is TGTGCCAGCAGCCAAGGAGACGGGAATCCCTACAATGAGCAGTTCTTC.

The chain couples TRBV2 to TRBJ1-2; 7 positions agree with TRBD1. The ends lost 8 bases at V and 4 bases at J; junction bases unmatched: 7. CDR3 size: 13 residues. Germline V lookup: CDR1 SNHLY, CDR2 FYNNEI. CDR3 sequence: CASGTESGYGYTF. CDR3 bases: TGTGCCAGCGGGACAGAGTCGGGCTATGGCTACACCTTC. The full variable domain, its missing parts supplied by reference TRBV2 and TRBJ1-2, is EPEVTQTPSHQVTQMGQEVILRCVPISNHLYFYWYRQILGQKVEFLVSFYNNEISEKSEIFDDQFSVERPDGSNFTLKIRSTKLEDSAMYFCASGTESGYGYTFGSGTRLTVV.

This chain connects TRBV3-1 (or the pseudogene TRBV3-2) to TRBJ1-1; D not certain. Between the trimmed V and J ends, which lost 5 bases and 4 bases, there was a span of 8 bases. This CDR3 is 12 amino acids long. In germline, CDR1 is LGHDT, CDR2 YNNKEL (reference sequence). The CDR3 spells CASSFLGTEAFF. CDR3 bases: TGTGCCAGCAGCTTCCTAGGCACTGAAGCTTTCTTT.

V and J are TRBV7-2 and TRBJ1-2; maybe TRBD1 (6 bases). Trimming took off 6 bases at V and 8 bases at J, with 13 bases between the two ends. CDR3 length: 12 amino acids. Germline V lookup: CDR1 SGHTA, CDR2 FQGNSA. CDR3 sequence: CASSTGRGGYTF. In DNA, the CDR3 is TGTGCCAGCAGTACAGGGAGGGGAGGCTACACCTTC.

This chain joins TRBV7-3 and TRBJ1-1, with D tentatively TRBD1 (6 bases). This CDR3 has 14 residues. Trimming pared 2 bases from V and 4 bases from J, leaving 11 bases between. The germline CDR1 and CDR2 sequences are SGHTA and FQGTGA. CDR3 bases: TGTGCCAGCAGCTTACAACCCAGGGGCACTGAAGCTTTCTTT. It encodes CASSLQPRGTEAFF.

The V and J genes are TRBV28 and TRBJ2-5; 7 bases align to TRBD2. The V and J ends lost 6 bases and 7 bases, in that order; junction bases with no gene match: 8. Germline CDR1 is MDHEN and CDR2 is SYDVKM. The CDR3 spans 13 residues. CDR3 loop: CASRTGGSWTQYF. The CDR3 region has the DNA TGTGCCAGCAGGACGGGGGGAAGTTGGACCCAGTACTTC.

The chain couples TRBV6-5 to TRBJ1-1; D ambiguous. CDR3 length: 13 residues. Germline CDR1 is MNHEY and CDR2 is SVGAGI. Deletions cut 9 bases from V and 1 base from J, with 12 bases between. This chain's CDR3 is CASTEVSNTEAFF. The CDR3 region has the DNA TGTGCCAGTACTGAGGTCTCGAACACTGAAGCTTTCTTT.

This clone was seen only once. This sequence joins TRBV21-1 and TRBJ2-7; the D call of TRBD1 is as the table states it, not checked on the DNA. TRBV21-1 is deemed a pseudogene. CDR3 length: 17 residues. DNA of the CDR3: TGTGCCAGCAGCAATAATTGTCTGGGACAGGGTAACTACGAGCAGTACTTC. This gives the protein CASSNNCLGQGNYEQYF.

This sequence joins TRBV30 and TRBJ1-5; no clear D. V lost 4 bases to trimming and J lost 3 bases, with 16 bases between them. Looked up from germline, CDR1 is GTSNPN and CDR2 is SVGIG (reference sequence). The CDR3 spans 15 residues. CDR3 residues: CAWTTPSAYNQPQHF. In DNA, the CDR3 is TGTGCCTGGACCACCCCGAGCGCTTACAATCAGCCCCAGCATTTT.

The chain employs TRBV7-9 and TRBJ2-7, with D unclear. V was clipped by 3 bases and J by 0 bases, with 6 bases between them. Germline-derived CDR1 and CDR2 are SEHNR and FQNEAQ (reference sequence). The CDR3 has 13 amino acids. CDR3 bases: TGTGCCAGCAGCTTTACGAGCTCCTACGAGCAGTACTTC. Protein: CASSFTSSYEQYF.

CDR3 DNA sequence: TGCGCCAGCAGCTTACAGGGAGGGACCGGGGAGCTGTTTTTT. Protein sequence: CASSLQGGTGELFF. The chain recombines TRBV5-1 with TRBJ2-2; D possibly corresponds to TRBD2 (7 bases). The CDR3 contains 14 residues. Trimming removed 2 bases at V and 5 bases at J, with 10 bases between. Germline lookup yields CDR1 SGHRS and CDR2 YFSETQ.

As to this clone: A read error may produce the germline difference seen at one junction end. The genes are TRBV18 and TRBJ2-1; the match to TRBD2 covers 11 bases. Germline-derived CDR1 and CDR2 are KGHSH and LQKENI. The CDR3 spans 15 residues. This CDR3 reads CASSPLAGDYNEQFF. In DNA form, the CDR3 reads TGTGCCAGCTCCCCACTAGCGGGGGACTACAATGAGCAGTTCTTC.

The chain couples TRBV28 to TRBJ1-2; tentatively, D is TRBD1 (5 bases). CDR3 length: 15 amino acids. The V gene lost 5 bases and the J gene lost 4 bases, with 17 bases spanning the gap. From germline, CDR1 is MDHEN and CDR2 SYDVKM. The CDR3 sequence is CASSPSASTVYGYTF. The CDR3, as DNA: TGTGCCAGCAGTCCGTCTGCTTCGACAGTCTATGGCTACACCTTC.

Comments on this clone: One junction end disagrees with the germline gene, perhaps due to a read error. The rearrangement joins TRBV18 to TRBJ1-2; perhaps TRBD1 as D (5 bases). Germline-derived CDR1 and CDR2 are KGHSH and LQKENI. The CDR3 is 15 amino acids. The CDR3 sequence is CASSPPTAGYYGYTF. Here the CDR3 DNA reads TGTGCCAGCTCTCCACCAACGGCAGGGTACTATGGCTACACCTTC.

This chain joins TRBV7-8 and TRBJ1-2; possible D gene TRBD1, 5 bases. CDR1 is SGHVS and CDR2 is FQNEAQ in the germline V gene. This CDR3 has 12 residues. V lost 5 bases and J lost 4, with 8 bases in between. CDR3 nucleotide sequence: TGTGCCAGCAGCCAAAGGGGCTATGGCTACACCTTC. It yields the protein CASSQRGYGYTF.

V and J are TRBV2 and TRBJ1-2; D may be TRBD1 (5 bases). The length of the CDR3 is 14 residues. CDR1 and CDR2 (germline): SNHLY, FYNNEI. V lost 4 bases to trimming and J lost 3 bases, with 12 bases between them. The CDR3 spells CASSGRRVDYGYTF. The CDR3 bases are TGTGCCAGCAGTGGCCGCAGGGTAGACTATGGCTACACCTTC. The entire variable domain, with the rest obtained from reference TRBV2 and TRBJ1-2, is as follows: EPEVTQTPSHQVTQMGQEVILRCVPISNHLYFYWYRQILGQKVEFLVSFYNNEISEKSEIFDDQFSVERPDGSNFTLKIRSTKLEDSAMYFCASSGRRVDYGYTFGSGTRLTVV.

The rearrangement links TRBV7-9 to TRBJ2-7, with TRBD2 matching 8 bases. This CDR3 is built from 15 residues. Germline V gene lookup returns CDR1 SEHNR and CDR2 FQNEAQ (reference sequence). V lost 4 bases, J lost 4 bases, and 9 bases stayed unmatched. The CDR3 DNA follows: TGTGCCAGCAGCTCGACAATAGCGGGGCGGTACGAGCAGTACTTC. Amino acids: CASSSTIAGRYEQYF.

This clone has a single count. This chain uses TRBV11-2 with TRBJ1-2; tentative D call: TRBD1 (6 bases). V was trimmed by 6 bases and J by 5 bases, leaving 19 bases between them. The CDR3 is 15 residues long. Germline CDR1 reads SGHAT; CDR2 reads FQNNGV. The CDR3 DNA reads as TGTGCCAGCAGAACAACCGGACAGACAAATTATGGCTACACCTTC. This gives the protein CASRTTGQTNYGYTF.

This clone appeared a single time. This rearrangement joins TRBV9 to TRBJ2-2; TRBD2 is a possible D gene (5 bases). Trimming removed 2 bases from V and 0 bases from J, with 14 bases in between. Germline assignment: CDR1 SGDLS and CDR2 YYNGEE. The CDR3 is 17 residues long. The CDR3 DNA sequence: TGTGCCAGCAGCGTTGGGAGTAGCGTTACGAACACCGGGGAGCTGTTTTTT. This gives the protein CASSVGSSVTNTGELFF.